The 4 T cell receptor beta chains given below trace back to one sample, sequenced in a study of blood T cell repertoires in COVID-19 (dated by TCRdb to the early 2020s). Libraries were made using the immunoSEQ multiplex PCR assay. As stored in TCRdb, this immuneACCESS dataset retains in-frame rearrangements with V and J assigned. A fraction of the clones does not appear; measured against another copy, unresolved V genes explain less than half of the discrepancy, and the remainder lacks a known reason. This sample is represented by 200,000 to 300,000 clones; about 83% of them were singletons. Approximately 3.8% of the sample is in the top ten clones. The specimen was PBMCs or T cells enriched from blood (not recorded which). All receptors derive from a woman aged 40 to 49 who had been exposed to COVID-19.

The gene calls are TRBV11-1 and TRBJ2-7; D might be TRBD1 (6 bases). The CDR3 runs to 13 residues. The ends were cut back, 6 bases at V and 6 bases at J, with 15 bases in the middle. Looked up from germline, CDR1 is SGHAT and CDR2 is FQDESV (reference sequence). CDR3: CASSLSRTAEQYF. CDR3 nucleotide sequence: TGTGCCAGCAGTCTGTCCCGGACAGCCGAGCAGTACTTC.

The chain couples TRBV7-3 to TRBJ1-4, with D hard to call. The V gene's germline CDR1 is SGHTA and CDR2 FQGTGA. The CDR3 consists of 15 residues. Deletions cut 0 bases from V and 3 bases from J, with 8 bases between. CDR3 DNA: TGTGCCAGCAGCTTAACGGGCGGGCCTAATGAAAAACTGTTTTTT. It specifies CASSLTGGPNEKLFF.

The chain couples TRBV3-1 (or the pseudogene TRBV3-2) to TRBJ2-3; 10 nucleotides agree with TRBD2. The junction had 10 bases not matched to a gene; V was cut back by 4 bases and J by 6 bases. This CDR3 has 16 amino acids. The germline V gene has CDR1 LGHDT and CDR2 YNNKEL (reference sequence). The CDR3 coding sequence is TGTGCCAGCAGCCTTTTAGCGGGGGGCCGCTTGGATACGCAGTATTTT. This sequence encodes CASSLLAGGRLDTQYF.

The V call is TRBV12-5, the J call TRBJ1-1; 7 bases fit TRBD1. CDR3 length: 16 residues. J lost 0 bases, V lost 3 bases, and 7 bases had no gene match. Germline CDR1 reads LGHNT; CDR2 reads FRNRAP. CDR3 sequence (DNA): TGTGCTAGTGGTTTTGAGAGACAGGGCCTGAACACTGAAGCTTTCTTT. Its protein product is CASGFERQGLNTEAFF.